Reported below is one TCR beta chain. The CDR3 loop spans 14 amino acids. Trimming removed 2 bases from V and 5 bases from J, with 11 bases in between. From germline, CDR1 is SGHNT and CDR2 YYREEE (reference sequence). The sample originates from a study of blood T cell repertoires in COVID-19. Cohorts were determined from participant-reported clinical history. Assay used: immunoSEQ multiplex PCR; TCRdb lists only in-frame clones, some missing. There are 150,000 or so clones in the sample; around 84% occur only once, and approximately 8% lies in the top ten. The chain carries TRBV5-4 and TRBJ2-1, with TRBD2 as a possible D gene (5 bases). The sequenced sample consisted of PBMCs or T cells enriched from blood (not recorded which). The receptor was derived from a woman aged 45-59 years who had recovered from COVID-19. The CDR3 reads CASSLNRGDNEQFF. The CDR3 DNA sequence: TGTGCCAGCAGCTTAAACCGGGGAGACAATGAGCAGTTCTTC.